This T cell receptor beta chain was captured by sequencing in a study of identical twins. Study-wide results and limits: Rather than following the same donors, the conclusions depended on cross-sectional statistical analysis. For monozygotic twins, models underestimated out-of-frame TCR alpha sharing.

The CDR3 totals 15 residues. Germline V CDR1 and CDR2: SGHRS, YFSETQ. Trimming took 0 bases from V and 5 from J; bases not matched to a gene: 5. In this sample, this clonotype turned up a few times. Its target is not known. A universal primer site arose from template switching, and cDNA bore unique molecular identifiers. TCRdb independently ran MiXCR on the 5' RACE reads; one entry per CDR3 protein. The data show hundreds of thousands of distinct CDR3 sequences, 7.5% seen once. The sample also formed part of further work on yellow fever vaccine responses in identical twins. According to that study: On the reported evidence, twins' vaccine T cell responses seemed partly convergent and partly personalized.

The material sequenced was CD8+ T cells sorted from blood. The sequence was obtained from a woman between 18 and 30 years old in good health. The chain combines TRBV5-1 with TRBJ2-1; 7 positions match TRBD2. The CDR3 sequence: CASSLDRLADNEQFF. In DNA form, the CDR3 reads TGCGCCAGCAGCTTGGACCGGCTAGCGGACAATGAGCAGTTCTTC.